The 5 T cell receptor beta chains presented below share a single source sample, sequenced in a study of CD8 T cells in Susac syndrome. Reverse transcription of roughly 0.45 to 1 ug RNA used random hexamers. TCRdb reanalysed the immunoSEQ multiplex PCR reads using MiXCR and keeps one entry per CDR3 protein. The sample yields about 300,000 distinct CDR3 sequences, almost 85% seen once. Material for sequencing was CD8+ T cells from PBMCs. Source of these receptors: a human donor with multiple sclerosis.

J is TRBJ1-2 and V is TRBV6-4, with D possibly being TRBD1 (5 bases). The CDR3 is made up of 13 amino acids. V lost 10 bases to trimming and J lost 3 bases, with 15 bases between them. The germline CDR1 and CDR2 sequences are MRHNA and SNTAGT. In DNA, the CDR3 is TGTGCCACCCGGGACCCGAGGGACTATGGCTACACCTTC. Protein sequence: CATRDPRDYGYTF.

The rearrangement uses TRBV9 and TRBJ2-7; D is possibly TRBD2 (6 bases). The V gene's germline CDR1 is SGDLS and CDR2 YYNGEE. The CDR3 consists of 14 residues. Trimming cost V 4 bases and J 2 bases, with 13 bases left between them. The CDR3 here is CASSPWGDPYEQYF. The DNA for the CDR3 is TGTGCCAGCAGCCCATGGGGGGATCCCTACGAGCAGTACTTC.

The chain recombines TRBV7-9 with TRBJ1-1; D gene uncertain. The V end was cut by 7 bases, the J end by 3 bases, with 15 bases between. The CDR3 is 14 residues long. Germline V lookup: CDR1 SEHNR, CDR2 FQNEAQ (reference sequence). CDR3 DNA: TGTGCCAGCAAGAGTGCTGGATCCCACACTGAAGCTTTCTTT. Encoded protein: CASKSAGSHTEAFF.

V and J are TRBV7-9 and TRBJ2-1; D ambiguous. CDR1 SEHNR and CDR2 FQNEAQ come from the germline V gene (reference sequence). Trimming pared 3 bases from V and 6 bases from J, leaving 15 bases between. There are 15 residues in the CDR3. CDR3 nucleotides: TGTGCCAGCAGCTTTAGCCCGATAAAGGCCAATGAGCAGTTCTTC. Its protein product is CASSFSPIKANEQFF.

The rearrangement links TRBV24-1 to TRBJ2-6; no definite D call. CDR1 and CDR2 from the germline V gene are KGHDR and SFDVKD. The V end lost 0 bases, the J end lost 4 bases, and 9 bases lay between the germline ends. The CDR3 runs 16 residues. CDR3 bases: TGTGCCACCAGTGATTTGAAGGGCTCAGGGGCCAACGTCCTGACTTTC. Translated: CATSDLKGSGANVLTF.